This is a list of T cell receptor beta chains from one sample in a study of blood T cells in healthy people across ages. TCRdb recomputed calls from the 5' RACE reads with MiXCR, one row per CDR3 protein. The table has 1.5 million to 2 million distinct CDR3 sequences, under 30% seen once. The specimen sequenced was blood. The receptors originated from a woman aged 25-40 years in good health. The CDR3 runs from the conserved cysteine through the conserved F or W. D genes are given only for firm matches. Where a row states a size, it is once, few, many or the class of an expanded clone; other rows omit it.

CDR3aa	CDR3nt	len	v_gene	j_gene	abundance	d_gene
CASRGSSSYEQYF	TGTGCCAGCAGGGGAAGTAGCTCCTACGAGCAGTACTTC	13	TRBV6-1	TRBJ2-7	many	.
CSARPRLKGVMGKLFF	TGCAGTGCTAGACCTAGACTGAAAGGTGTAATGGGAAAACTGTTTTTT	16	TRBV20-1	TRBJ1-4	few	.
CASSYGRDREMGEQFF	TGTGCCAGCAGTTACGGAAGGGACAGGGAGATGGGTGAGCAGTTCTTC	16	TRBV6-2/TRBV6-3	TRBJ2-1	.	TRBD1
CASSSTRNSPLHF	TGTGCCAGCAGTTCGACAAGAAATTCACCCCTCCACTTT	13	TRBV6-1	TRBJ1-6	once	.
CASSLVFSDTQYF	TGTGCCAGCAGCTTAGTGTTTTCAGATACGCAGTATTTT	13	TRBV7-2	TRBJ2-3	many	.
CASMRSGYEQFF	TGTGCCAGCATGAGGAGCGGATATGAGCAGTTCTTC	12	TRBV6-5	TRBJ2-1	few	.
CSASIPGQLYEQYF	TGCAGTGCTTCGATTCCGGGACAGCTTTACGAGCAGTACTTC	14	TRBV20-1	TRBJ2-7	.	TRBD1
CATSRDSKSPPLHF	TGTGCCACCAGCAGAGACAGTAAATCCCCACCCCTCCACTTT	14	TRBV15	TRBJ1-6	.	.
CASSPMRPQEETQYF	TGCGCCAGCAGCCCCATGCGACCCCAGGAGGAGACCCAGTACTTC	15	TRBV5-1	TRBJ2-5	few	.
CASSQGKFVGTDTQYF	TGTGCCAGCAGCCAAGGAAAATTCGTAGGCACAGATACGCAGTATTTT	16	TRBV3-1	TRBJ2-3	.	.
CASTSQRGSNEQYF	TGTGCCAGCACGTCACAGCGGGGGAGCAATGAGCAGTACTTC	14	TRBV6-1	TRBJ2-5	.	TRBD2
CSVGGVGETQYF	TGCAGCGTTGGCGGGGTGGGGGAGACCCAGTACTTC	12	TRBV29-1	TRBJ2-5	many	.
CASRRGREGYTF	TGTGCCAGCCGACGCGGTCGAGAGGGCTACACCTTC	12	TRBV6-5	TRBJ1-2	few	.
CASFPGTAFYEQYF	TGTGCCAGCTTTCCCGGGACAGCCTTCTACGAGCAGTACTTC	14	TRBV28	TRBJ2-7	.	TRBD1
CTSTAGQSGTDTEYF	TGTACCAGCACCGCAGGACAGTCGGGCACAGATACGGAGTATTTT	15	TRBV12-3/TRBV12-4	TRBJ2-3	.	.
CSAKGNYGCTF	TGCAGTGCTAAGGGGAACTATGGCTGCACCTTC	11	TRBV20-1	TRBJ1-2	.	.
CASSLEVRVRLHTGELFF	TGTGCCAGCAGCTTAGAGGTCAGGGTGAGACTACACACCGGGGAGCTGTTTTTT	18	TRBV7-4	TRBJ2-2	.	.
CARSLRPTGEQYF	TGTGCCCGCAGTTTACGGCCCACCGGGGAGCAGTACTTC	13	TRBV12-3/TRBV12-4	TRBJ2-7	.	.
CASSLGKGSGRASYEQYF	TGTGCCAGCAGCTTAGGGAAAGGAAGCGGGAGGGCGTCCTACGAGCAGTACTTC	18	TRBV7-2	TRBJ2-7	.	TRBD2
CASSGGVRGSYNEQFF	TGTGCCAGCAGCGGTGGGGTCCGAGGCTCCTACAATGAGCAGTTCTTC	16	TRBV12-3/TRBV12-4	TRBJ2-1	few	.
CASCYESIEQFF	TGTGCCAGCTGTTACGAAAGTATTGAGCAGTTCTTC	12	TRBV2	TRBJ2-1	many	.
CASSLGAEQGATNTEAFF	TGCGCCAGCAGCTTGGGAGCAGAACAGGGGGCCACGAACACTGAAGCTTTCTTT	18	TRBV5-1	TRBJ1-1	.	TRBD1
CASSSGLGGLWGDTQYF	TGTGCCAGCAGCTCAGGATTGGGCGGACTCTGGGGAGATACGCAGTATTTT	17	TRBV7-9	TRBJ2-3	.	.
CATGDRGNPETQYF	TGTGCCACCGGTGACCGGGGAAACCCGGAGACCCAGTACTTC	14	TRBV24-1	TRBJ2-5	few	.
CASSEGYEQFF	TGTGCCAGCTCAGAGGGGTATGAGCAGTTCTTC	11	TRBV27	TRBJ2-1	many	.
CASSLALGSGRTGANVLTF	TGTGCCAGCAGCTTAGCGCTTGGCTCAGGCAGAACTGGGGCCAACGTCCTGACTTTC	19	TRBV7-8	TRBJ2-6	many	.
CASGFTATLGYTF	TGTGCTAGTGGTTTCACTGCTACTTTGGGCTACACCTTC	13	TRBV12-5	TRBJ1-2	.	.
CASSPPTRETQYF	TGTGCCAGCTCACCACCGACTAGGGAGACCCAGTACTTC	13	TRBV18	TRBJ2-5	many	.
CASGALNTEAFF	TGTGCCAGCGGGGCCTTGAACACTGAAGCTTTCTTT	12	TRBV27	TRBJ1-1	few	.
CSVNGPIRGRTEAFF	TGCAGTGTCAACGGGCCCATCAGGGGGCGGACTGAAGCTTTCTTT	15	TRBV20-1	TRBJ1-1	.	TRBD1
CASSLEPDTEAFF	TGTGCCAGCAGCTTAGAGCCGGACACTGAAGCTTTCTTT	13	TRBV7-7	TRBJ1-1	few	.
CSARDQGVNEQFF	TGCAGTGCTAGAGATCAAGGCGTTAATGAGCAGTTCTTC	13	TRBV20-1	TRBJ2-1	few	.
CARPGQVNNQPQHF	TGCGCCAGACCGGGACAGGTCAACAATCAGCCCCAGCATTTT	14	TRBV10-1	TRBJ1-5	few	TRBD1
CASSRAGQSTDTQYF	TGTGCCAGCAGTCGAGCGGGACAGAGCACAGATACGCAGTATTTT	15	TRBV7-2	TRBJ2-3	few	.
CASSLDPLASIRNEQYF	TGTGCCAGCAGCTTAGACCCACTAGCATCAATCAGGAACGAGCAGTACTTC	17	TRBV7-6	TRBJ2-7	many	.
CASSLTAGDYNEQFF	TGCGCCAGCAGCTTGACAGCGGGAGATTACAATGAGCAGTTCTTC	15	TRBV5-5	TRBJ2-1	many	TRBD2
CASSRHGSGREQYF	TGTGCCAGCAGCCGACATGGTAGCGGGAGGGAGCAGTATTTT	14	TRBV7-2	TRBJ2-3	few	TRBD2
CASSLLPGGYQPQHF	TGCGCCAGCAGCTTGTTGCCCGGTGGGTATCAGCCCCAGCATTTT	15	TRBV5-1	TRBJ1-5	few	.
CSARDGGDRDKRGYTF	TGCAGTGCTAGAGACGGGGGAGACAGGGATAAGCGGGGCTACACCTTC	16	TRBV20-1	TRBJ1-2	few	TRBD1
CASSSIRQGEFF	TGTGCCAGCAGCTCGATTCGACAGGGGGAGTTCTTC	12	TRBV7-2	TRBJ2-1	.	TRBD1
CASSPGLAGPSSGANVLTF	TGTGCCAGCAGCCCCGGACTAGCGGGTCCTAGCTCTGGGGCCAACGTCCTGACTTTC	19	TRBV2	TRBJ2-6	.	TRBD2
CASSAGFSPSTDTQYF	TGTGCCAGCAGCGCCGGATTCTCCCCAAGCACAGATACGCAGTATTTT	16	TRBV7-3	TRBJ2-3	few	.
CASISGRAPHYEQYF	TGTGCCAGCATTAGCGGGAGGGCCCCCCACTACGAGCAGTACTTC	15	TRBV27	TRBJ2-7	.	TRBD2
CASSREPGQQQYF	TGCGCCAGCAGCCGGGAACCGGGACAGCAGCAGTACTTC	13	TRBV4-1	TRBJ2-5	few	TRBD1
CASSYLQGNTEAFF	TGTGCCAGCAGTTACTTACAGGGGAACACTGAAGCTTTCTTT	14	TRBV6-5	TRBJ1-1	few	.
CSARDLAGGTYNEQFF	TGCAGTGCTAGAGACCTAGCGGGGGGGACATACAATGAGCAGTTCTTC	16	TRBV20-1	TRBJ2-1	.	TRBD2
CASSPTGQPNTEAFF	TGTGCCAGTAGTCCCACGGGACAGCCGAACACTGAAGCTTTCTTT	15	TRBV19	TRBJ1-1	.	TRBD1
CASSVGGLAGAQESQYF	TGTGCCAGCAGCGTAGGAGGACTAGCGGGGGCCCAAGAGTCCCAGTACTTC	17	TRBV9	TRBJ2-5	.	TRBD2
CASSPGGLAGGQETQYF	TGTGCCAGCAGCCCAGGGGGGCTAGCGGGAGGACAAGAGACCCAGTACTTC	17	TRBV6-2/TRBV6-3	TRBJ2-5	many	TRBD2
CASSLLAGGHSYEQYF	TGTGCCAGCAGCTTACTAGCGGGGGGACACTCCTACGAGCAGTACTTC	16	TRBV7-2	TRBJ2-7	many	TRBD2
CASSLTLGMLAGEQFF	TGTGCCAGCAGCTTAACCTTAGGGATGCTAGCGGGGGAGCAGTTCTTC	16	TRBV7-2	TRBJ2-1	.	TRBD2